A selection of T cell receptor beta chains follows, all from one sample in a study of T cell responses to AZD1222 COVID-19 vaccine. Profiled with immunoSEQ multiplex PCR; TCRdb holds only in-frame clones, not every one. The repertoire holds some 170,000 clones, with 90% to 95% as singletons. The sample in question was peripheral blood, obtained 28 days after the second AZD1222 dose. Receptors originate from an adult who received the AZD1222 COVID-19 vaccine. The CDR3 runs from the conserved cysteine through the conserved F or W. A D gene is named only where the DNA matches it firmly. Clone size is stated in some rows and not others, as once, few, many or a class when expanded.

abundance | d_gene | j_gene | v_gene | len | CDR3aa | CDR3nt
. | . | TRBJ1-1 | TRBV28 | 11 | CASSFSTEAFF | TGTGCCAGCAGTTTTTCCACTGAAGCTTTCTTT
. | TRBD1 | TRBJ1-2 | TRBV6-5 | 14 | CASSKTGVDGGYTF | TGTGCCAGCAGTAAGACAGGGGTTGACGGTGGCTACACCTTC
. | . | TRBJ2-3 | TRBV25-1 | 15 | CASSEEGHTTDTQYF | TGTGCCAGCAGTGAGGAGGGGCACACGACAGATACGCAGTATTTT
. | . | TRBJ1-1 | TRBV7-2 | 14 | CASSFQGKNTEAFF | TGTGCCAGCAGCTTTCAGGGGAAGAACACTGAAGCTTTCTTT
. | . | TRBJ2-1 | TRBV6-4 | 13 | CASSSGPYNEQFF | TGTGCCAGCAGTTCGGGGCCTTACAATGAGCAGTTCTTC
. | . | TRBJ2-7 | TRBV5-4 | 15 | CASSPGQRSSYEQYF | TGTGCCAGCAGCCCAGGACAGAGGAGCTCCTACGAGCAGTACTTC
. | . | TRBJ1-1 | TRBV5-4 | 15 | CASSLGGLMNTEAFF | TGTGCCAGCAGCTTGGGGGGCCTCATGAACACTGAAGCTTTCTTT
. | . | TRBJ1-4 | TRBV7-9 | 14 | CASSFRETNEKLFF | TGTGCCAGCAGCTTCAGGGAAACTAATGAAAAACTGTTTTTT
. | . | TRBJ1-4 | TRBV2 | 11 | CASRQGEKLFF | TGTGCCAGCAGACAAGGGGAAAAACTGTTTTTT
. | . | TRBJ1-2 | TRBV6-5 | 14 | CASSSPTSNYGYTF | TGTGCCAGCAGTTCCCCTACATCGAACTATGGCTACACCTTC
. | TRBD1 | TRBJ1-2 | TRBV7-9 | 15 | CASSLLGQGLYGYTF | TGTGCCAGCAGCTTATTAGGACAGGGACTCTATGGCTACACCTTC
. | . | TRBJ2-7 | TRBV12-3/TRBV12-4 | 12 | CASSLAPYEQYF | TGTGCCAGCAGTTTAGCCCCCTACGAGCAGTACTTC
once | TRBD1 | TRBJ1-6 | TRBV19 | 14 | CAAGLRQGNSPLHF | TGTGCCGCAGGGCTCAGACAGGGGAATTCACCCCTCCACTTT
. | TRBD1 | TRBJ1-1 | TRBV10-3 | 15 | CAIGGTGPFSTEAFF | TGTGCCATCGGAGGGACAGGGCCGTTCTCAACTGAAGCTTTCTTT
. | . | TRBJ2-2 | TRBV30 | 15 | CAWSPRNRETGELFF | TGTGCCTGGAGTCCCCGGAACAGGGAGACCGGGGAGCTGTTTTTT
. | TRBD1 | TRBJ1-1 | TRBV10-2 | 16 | CASLSGGAYRGLRAFF | TGCGCCAGCTTATCAGGGGGCGCATATCGGGGCCTAAGAGCTTTCTTT
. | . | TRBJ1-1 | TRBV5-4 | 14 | CASSLGSSNTEAFF | TGTGCCAGCAGCTTGGGTAGCAGTAACACTGAAGCTTTCTTT
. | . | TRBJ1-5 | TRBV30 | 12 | CAWGLPNQPQHF | TGTGCCTGGGGGTTACCTAATCAGCCCCAGCATTTT
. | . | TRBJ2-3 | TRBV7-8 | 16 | CASSPKFAGATNTQYF | TGTGCCAGCAGCCCCAAATTCGCGGGGGCCACAAATACGCAGTATTTT
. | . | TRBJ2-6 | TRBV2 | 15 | CASSPDISGANVLTF | TGTGCCAGCAGCCCCGATATCTCTGGGGCCAACGTCCTGACTTTC